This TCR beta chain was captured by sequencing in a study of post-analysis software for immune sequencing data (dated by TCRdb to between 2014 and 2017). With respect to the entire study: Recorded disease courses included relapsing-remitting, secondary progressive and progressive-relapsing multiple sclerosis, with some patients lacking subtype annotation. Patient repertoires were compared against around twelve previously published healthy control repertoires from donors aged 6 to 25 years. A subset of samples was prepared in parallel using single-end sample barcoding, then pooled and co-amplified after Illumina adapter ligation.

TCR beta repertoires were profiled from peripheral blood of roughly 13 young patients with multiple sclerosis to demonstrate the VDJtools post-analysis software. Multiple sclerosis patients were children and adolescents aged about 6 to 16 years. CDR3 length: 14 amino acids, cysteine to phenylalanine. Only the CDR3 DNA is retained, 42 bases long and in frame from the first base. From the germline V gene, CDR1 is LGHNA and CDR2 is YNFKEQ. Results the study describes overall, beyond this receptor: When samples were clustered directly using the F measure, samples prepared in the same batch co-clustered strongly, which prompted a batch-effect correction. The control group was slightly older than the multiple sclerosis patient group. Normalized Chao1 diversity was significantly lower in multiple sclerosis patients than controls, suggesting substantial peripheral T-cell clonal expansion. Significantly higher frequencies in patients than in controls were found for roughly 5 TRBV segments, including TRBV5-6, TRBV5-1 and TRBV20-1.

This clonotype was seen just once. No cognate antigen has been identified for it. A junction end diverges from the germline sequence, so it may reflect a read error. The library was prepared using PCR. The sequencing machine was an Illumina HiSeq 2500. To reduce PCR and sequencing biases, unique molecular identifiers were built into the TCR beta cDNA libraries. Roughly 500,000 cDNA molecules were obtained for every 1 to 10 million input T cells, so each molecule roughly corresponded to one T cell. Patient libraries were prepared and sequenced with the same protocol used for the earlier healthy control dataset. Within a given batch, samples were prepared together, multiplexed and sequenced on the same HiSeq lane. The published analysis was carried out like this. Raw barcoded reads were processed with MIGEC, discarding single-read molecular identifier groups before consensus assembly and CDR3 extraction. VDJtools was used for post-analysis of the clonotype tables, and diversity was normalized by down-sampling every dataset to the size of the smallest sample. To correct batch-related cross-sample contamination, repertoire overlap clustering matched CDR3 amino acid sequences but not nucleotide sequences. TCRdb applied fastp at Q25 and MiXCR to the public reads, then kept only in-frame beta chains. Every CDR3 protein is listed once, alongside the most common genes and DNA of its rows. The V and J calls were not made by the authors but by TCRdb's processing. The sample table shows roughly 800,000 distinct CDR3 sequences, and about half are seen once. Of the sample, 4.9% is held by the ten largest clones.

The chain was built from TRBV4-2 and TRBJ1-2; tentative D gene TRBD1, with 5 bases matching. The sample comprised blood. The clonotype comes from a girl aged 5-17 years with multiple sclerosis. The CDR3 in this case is CASSGTGGSRGYIF. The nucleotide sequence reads TGTGCCAGCAGCGGTACCGGTGGGAGTAGGGGCTACATCTTC.